These 19 T cell receptor beta chains were all obtained from the same sample, sequenced in a study of blood T cell repertoires in COVID-19. Produced via immunoSEQ multiplex PCR; TCRdb's table is partial and in-frame only. The table includes 200,000 to 300,000 clones, around 86% detected once. Specimen: peripheral blood. Receptor source: a woman aged 60-75 years with active or convalescent COVID-19.

As to this clone: The same CDR3 arises from other DNA sequences in this sample as well. V is TRBV7-9 and J is TRBJ2-1; no definite D call. Trimming cost V 4 bases and J 0 bases, with 4 bases left between them. CDR1 and CDR2 from the germline V gene are SEHNR and FQNEAQ (reference sequence). This CDR3 comprises 13 residues. In nucleotides, the CDR3 is TGTGCCAGCAGCTCCGGCTCCTACAATGAGCAGTTCTTC. Protein: CASSSGSYNEQFF. Drawing the rest from reference TRBV7-9 and TRBJ2-1, the complete variable domain is DTGVSQNPRHKITKRGQNVTFRCDPISEHNRLYWYRQTLGQGPEFLTYFQNEAQLEKSRLLSDRFSAERPKGSFSTLEIQRTEQGDSAMYLCASSSGSYNEQFFGPGTRLTVL.

J is TRBJ2-7 and V is TRBV6-5; tentatively, D is TRBD2 (5 bases). V dropped 4 bases and J dropped 7 bases, with 14 bases sitting between them. The CDR3 is 13 residues long. The germline gives CDR1 MNHEY, CDR2 SVGAGI. CDR3 region: CASSFSLSGEQYF. For the CDR3, the DNA is TGTGCCAGCAGTTTCAGCCTTTCGGGGGAGCAGTACTTC.

The chain combines TRBV5-1 with TRBJ1-5, with D possibly matching TRBD1 (6 bases). From germline, CDR1 is SGHRS and CDR2 YFSETQ. Trimming took off 2 bases at V and 4 bases at J, with 7 bases between the two ends. The CDR3 contains 13 residues. CDR3 bases: TGCGCCAGCAGCTTTACAGGGAATCAGCCCCAGCATTTT. It yields the protein CASSFTGNQPQHF.

J is TRBJ2-1 and V is TRBV5-1; TRBD2 aligns across 8 bases. With V trimmed by 3 bases and J by 0 bases, 2 bases remained unmatched. The CDR3 contains 15 residues. Germline CDR1 and CDR2: SGHRS and YFSETQ. CDR3 loop: CASSYGTSSYNEQFF. In nucleotides, the CDR3 is TGCGCCAGCAGCTACGGGACTAGCTCCTACAATGAGCAGTTCTTC.

CDR3 in amino acids: CSVKGTGYTEAFF. As DNA, the CDR3 is TGCAGCGTGAAGGGGACAGGGTACACTGAAGCTTTCTTT. The J gene is TRBJ1-1, the V gene TRBV29-1, with 9 bases fitting TRBD1. The CDR3 length is 13 residues. With V trimmed by 6 bases and J by 3 bases, 5 bases remained unmatched. The V gene's germline CDR1 is SQVTM and CDR2 ANQGSEA. Full variable domain (outside the CDR3, taken from reference TRBV29-1 and TRBJ1-1): SAVISQKPSRDICQRGTSLTIQCQVDSQVTMMFWYRQQPGQSLTLIATANQGSEATYESGFVIDKFPISRPNLTFSTLTVSNMSPEDSSIYLCSVKGTGYTEAFFGQGTRLTVV.

This chain links TRBV9 with TRBJ1-2; 7 positions match TRBD1. The germline V gene has CDR1 SGDLS and CDR2 YYNGEE. V trimming: 3 bases; J trimming: 0 bases; junction bases outside the gene matches: 8. The CDR3 is made up of 16 amino acids. CDR3 DNA: TGTGCCAGCAGCGAGCAGGGGGTCCCGACTAACTATGGCTACACCTTC. Amino acid sequence: CASSEQGVPTNYGYTF.

This clone was seen only once. The chain joins TRBV7-6 to TRBJ1-1, with 9 bases lining up with TRBD1. In germline, CDR1 is SGHVS, CDR2 FNYEAQ. This CDR3 comprises 13 residues. Trimming removed 5 bases from V and 5 bases from J; junction bases left unmatched: 3. The CDR3 DNA follows: TGTGCCAGCAGCCAACAGGGGGCTACTGAAGCTTTCTTT. Protein product: CASSQQGATEAFF. The complete variable domain, with remaining parts taken from reference TRBV7-6 and TRBJ1-1, reads GAGVSQSPRYKVTKRGQDVALRCDPISGHVSLYWYRQALGQGPEFLTYFNYEAQQDKSGLPNDRFSAERPEGSISTLTIQRTEQRDSAMYRCASSQQGATEAFFGQGTRLTVV.

The chain has TRBV5-6 and TRBJ2-7; unclear D gene. Germline-derived CDR1 and CDR2 are SGHDT and YYEEEE. CDR3 length: 13 residues. Deletions cut 6 bases from V and 2 bases from J, with 12 bases between. This chain's CDR3 is CASTRSVTYEQYF. Here the CDR3 DNA reads TGTGCCAGCACCCGGAGTGTGACCTACGAGCAGTACTTC.

The chain carries TRBV15 and TRBJ2-7; 15 positions match TRBD2. Germline CDR1 and CDR2: LNHNV and YYDKDF (reference sequence). V shed 0 bases, J shed 2 bases, and the junction held 5 bases outside the gene matches. This CDR3 is built from 18 residues. The CDR3 region is CATSREGLAGGRPYEQYF. The CDR3 bases are TGTGCCACCAGCAGAGAGGGACTAGCGGGGGGCCGACCCTACGAGCAGTACTTC.

The chain is built from TRBV19 and TRBJ2-1, with 10 bases identical to TRBD2. This CDR3 has 14 residues. Germline lookup yields CDR1 LNHDA and CDR2 SQIVND (reference sequence). V lost 5 bases to trimming and J lost 6 bases; unmatched junction nucleotides: 4. CDR3 in amino acids: CASSLSGGANEQFF. DNA for the CDR3: TGTGCCAGTAGTTTAAGCGGGGGGGCCAATGAGCAGTTCTTC.

This chain links TRBV7-9 with TRBJ1-2, with 8 bases that match TRBD1. From germline, CDR1 is SEHNR and CDR2 FQNEAQ (reference sequence). V lost 4 bases, J lost 6 bases, and 10 bases stayed unmatched. This CDR3 comprises 15 residues. The CDR3 sequence: CASSSPGQESHGYTF. The CDR3 nucleotides read TGTGCCAGCAGCTCACCGGGACAGGAGTCCCATGGCTACACCTTC.

This clone was recorded a few times. This chain uses TRBV18 with TRBJ2-7, with TRBD1 matching over 10 bases. The ends lost 5 bases at V and 6 bases at J; junction bases unmatched: 4. The CDR3 loop spans 13 amino acids. From germline, CDR1 is KGHSH and CDR2 LQKENI. The CDR3 coding sequence is TGTGCCAGCTCAGGCCGGACAGGGGGCGAGCAGTACTTC. Translated, it gives CASSGRTGGEQYF.

The rearrangement uses TRBV14 and TRBJ1-2; possible D gene TRBD1, 5 bases. V lost 4 bases to trimming and J lost 5 bases, with 11 bases between them. The CDR3 loop spans 13 amino acids. The germline V gene encodes CDR1 SGHDN and CDR2 FVKESK. The CDR3 spells CASSLGADYGYTF. The CDR3 nucleotides read TGTGCCAGCAGCCTAGGGGCGGATTATGGCTACACCTTC.

The table lists this clone with a count of one. The genes are TRBV7-9 and TRBJ1-1; no clear D. The germline V gene encodes CDR1 SEHNR and CDR2 FQNEAQ (reference sequence). V was shortened by 6 bases and J by 0 bases, with 11 bases between the two germline ends. The CDR3 is 14 amino acids. The CDR3 is CASRRSALNTEAFF. Written as DNA, the CDR3 is TGTGCCAGCAGGAGGAGCGCCTTGAACACTGAAGCTTTCTTT.

This chain uses TRBV5-1 with TRBJ1-4; D perhaps matches TRBD1 (6 bases). The ends were cut back, 3 bases at V and 4 bases at J, with 16 bases in the middle. The CDR3 is made up of 16 amino acids. Per germline, CDR1 SGHRS and CDR2 YFSETQ. The CDR3 reads CASSSGTPQSNEKLFF. The DNA of the CDR3 is TGCGCCAGCAGCTCGGGGACACCGCAAAGTAATGAAAAACTGTTTTTT. Drawing the rest from reference TRBV5-1 and TRBJ1-4, the complete variable domain is KAGVTQTPRYLIKTRGQQVTLSCSPISGHRSVSWYQQTPGQGLQFLFEYFSETQRNKGNFPGRFSGRQFSNSRSEMNVSTLELGDSALYLCASSSGTPQSNEKLFFGSGTQLSVL.

The rearrangement links TRBV29-1 to TRBJ1-2, with 8 positions matching TRBD1. The V and J ends lost 7 bases and 3 bases, in that order; junction bases with no gene match: 7. The CDR3 has 13 amino acids. Germline values: CDR1 SQVTM, CDR2 ANQGSEA. CDR3 bases: TGCAGCGCCGGACAGGGAGGGGACTATGGCTACACCTTC. Protein product: CSAGQGGDYGYTF. The variable domain in full, with the rest retrieved from reference TRBV29-1 and TRBJ1-2, is SAVISQKPSRDICQRGTSLTIQCQVDSQVTMMFWYRQQPGQSLTLIATANQGSEATYESGFVIDKFPISRPNLTFSTLTVSNMSPEDSSIYLCSAGQGGDYGYTFGSGTRLTVV.

A few counts support this clone. This chain links TRBV3-1 (or the pseudogene TRBV3-2) with TRBJ2-3; 10 bases fit TRBD2. With V trimmed by 4 bases and J by 4 bases, 8 bases remained unmatched. Germline-derived CDR1 and CDR2 are LGHDT and YNNKEL (reference sequence). The CDR3 runs to 16 residues. Written as DNA, the CDR3 is TGTGCCAGCAGCCCCCTACTAGCGGGGTTTTCAGATACGCAGTATTTT. This sequence encodes CASSPLLAGFSDTQYF.

The gene calls are TRBV12-3 or TRBV12-4 and TRBJ1-2; D may be TRBD1 (6 bases). This CDR3 has 12 amino acids. Trimming removed 4 bases at V and 8 bases at J, with 11 bases between. CDR3 protein: CASSYRVGGYTF. CDR3 DNA sequence: TGTGCCAGCAGTTACAGGGTAGGAGGCTACACCTTC.

This chain joins TRBV10-1 and TRBJ2-3; 7 positions agree with TRBD1. Unmatched junction bases numbered 11, after V lost 8 bases and J lost 9 bases. The CDR3 has 13 residues. Germline loops: CDR1 WNHNN, CDR2 SYGVQD (reference sequence). The CDR3 here is CASQGDVLGTQYF. CDR3 coding DNA: TGCGCCAGCCAGGGGGACGTGCTCGGGACGCAGTATTTT.